This T cell receptor beta chain came from a study of T-cell reconstitution after alpha-beta-depleted transplantation in children. TCRbeta library construction was performed incorporating unique molecular identifiers. TCRdb itself ran the PCR reads through MiXCR, one entry per CDR3 protein. The sample includes roughly 300,000 distinct CDR3 sequences, more than 8% seen only once; the top ten take about 9.4%. J was trimmed by 6 bases and V by 8 bases; bases with no gene match: 7. The CDR3 covers 13 residues. This receptor was identified in a human donor who donated a stem cell graft to a child with SCID. The sample here was PBMCs from the stem cell graft donor, taken from the stem cell graft. The rearrangement uses TRBV12-3 or TRBV12-4 and TRBJ1-5; 7 nucleotides agree with TRBD1. Here the CDR3 reads CASRTGEGQPQHF. The CDR3 nucleotides read TGTGCCAGCCGTACAGGGGAAGGTCAGCCCCAGCATTTT.